The clone carrying this T cell receptor beta chain occurred a few times. Its antigen is undetermined. These data originate in a study of T cells in Graves' hyperthyroidism and ophthalmopathy. V was pared by 6 bases and J by 4 bases, with 9 bases between. CDR3 size: 12 residues. Amplification targeted TCR beta CDR3 regions from RNA transcripts. Researchers ran a first-round RT-PCR on the TCR CDR3 using the HTBI primer set. Each CDR3 protein gets one entry after TCRdb re-called the multiplex PCR reads with MiXCR. The table has under 400,000 distinct CDR3 sequences, around 25% seen once. The authors obtained PBMCs from more than 9.5 ml of fresh peripheral blood. Study results and limitations: Appearing also in blood were most of the thyroid clonotypes expanded above 0.001.

V usage is TRBV12-3 or TRBV12-4 and J usage is TRBJ1-2; D is unresolved. The sequenced sample was blood. This receptor was identified in a man in his forties or fifties with Graves' hyperthyroidism. In DNA, the CDR3 is TGTGCCAGCAGCCGGGTTTCCTATGGCTACACCTTC. Protein product: CASSRVSYGYTF.